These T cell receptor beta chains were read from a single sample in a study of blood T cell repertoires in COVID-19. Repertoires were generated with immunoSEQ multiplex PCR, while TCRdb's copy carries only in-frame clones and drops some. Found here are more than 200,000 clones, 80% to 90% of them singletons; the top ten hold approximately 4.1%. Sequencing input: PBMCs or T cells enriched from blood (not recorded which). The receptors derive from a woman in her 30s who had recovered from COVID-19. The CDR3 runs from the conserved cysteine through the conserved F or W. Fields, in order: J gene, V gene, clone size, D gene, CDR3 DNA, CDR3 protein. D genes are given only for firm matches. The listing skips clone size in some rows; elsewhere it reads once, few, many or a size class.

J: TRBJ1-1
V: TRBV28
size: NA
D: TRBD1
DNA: TGTGCCAGCAGTTCCCCGACAGGGTTAGCTTTCTTT
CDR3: CASSSPTGLAFF

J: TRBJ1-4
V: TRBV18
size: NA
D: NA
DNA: TGTGCCAGCTCACCCTCGGGCCGGGAGGGTGAAAAACTGTTTTTT
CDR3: CASSPSGREGEKLFF

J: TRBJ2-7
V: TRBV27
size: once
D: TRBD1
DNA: TGTGCCAGCAGTTTGTTTGGACAGGAGACCTACGAGCAGTACTTC
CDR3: CASSLFGQETYEQYF

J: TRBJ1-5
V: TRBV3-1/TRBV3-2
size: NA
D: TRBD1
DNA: TGTGCCAGCAGCCAAGGGGACAGAATAGTGTGGCCCCAGCATTTT
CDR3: CASSQGDRIVWPQHF

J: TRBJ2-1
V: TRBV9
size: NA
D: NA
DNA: TGTGCCAGCAGCGTAGGCCTAGACCCCGGATCATTGTTCTTC
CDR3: CASSVGLDPGSLFF

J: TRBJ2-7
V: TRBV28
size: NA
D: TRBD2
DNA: TGTGCCAGCAGTTTTAAGTTTGGGGTACTAGCGTTCTCCTACGAGCAGTACTTC
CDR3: CASSFKFGVLAFSYEQYF

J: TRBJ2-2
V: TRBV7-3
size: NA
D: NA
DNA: TGTGCCAGCAGCTTAAACCGCGGCACGAACACCGGGGAGCTGTTTTTT
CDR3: CASSLNRGTNTGELFF

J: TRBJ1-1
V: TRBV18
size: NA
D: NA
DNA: TGTGCCAGCTCACATTCGCAGGGGCGGCCGGGCACTGAAGCTTTCTTT
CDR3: CASSHSQGRPGTEAFF

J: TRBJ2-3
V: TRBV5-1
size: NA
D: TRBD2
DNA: TGCGCCAGCAGCCCGGGACTAGCCCCTAGCACAGATACGCAGTATTTT
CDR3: CASSPGLAPSTDTQYF

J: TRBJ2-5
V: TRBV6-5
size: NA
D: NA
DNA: TGTGCCAGCATGGCGGGCTCTTCCCAAGAGACCCAGTACTTC
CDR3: CASMAGSSQETQYF

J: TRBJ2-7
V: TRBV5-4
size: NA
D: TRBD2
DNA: TGTGCCAGCAGCTTTTCCCCAGCGGGAGGGCATAGTGAGCAGTACTTC
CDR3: CASSFSPAGGHSEQYF

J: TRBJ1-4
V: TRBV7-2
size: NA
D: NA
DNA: TGTGCCAGCAGCCAGGGTCTAAGCTATGAAAAACTGTTTTTT
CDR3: CASSQGLSYEKLFF

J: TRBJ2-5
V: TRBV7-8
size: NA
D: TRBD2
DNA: TGTGCCAGCAGTCCTCGACTAGCGGCTTTACGAGAGACCCAGTACTTC
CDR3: CASSPRLAALRETQYF

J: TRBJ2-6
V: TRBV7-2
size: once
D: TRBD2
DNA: TGTGCCAGCCACCCGGGGGGTGGGGCCAACGTCCTGACTTTC
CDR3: CASHPGGGANVLTF

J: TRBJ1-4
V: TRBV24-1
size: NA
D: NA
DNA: TGTGCCACCAGTGTTGGCAGTGCAACTAATGAAAAACTGTTTTTT
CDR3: CATSVGSATNEKLFF

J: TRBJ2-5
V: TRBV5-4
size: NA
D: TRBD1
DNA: TGTGCCAGCAGCAGCCGTTCAGGGGGCCAAGAGACCCAGTACTTC
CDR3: CASSSRSGGQETQYF

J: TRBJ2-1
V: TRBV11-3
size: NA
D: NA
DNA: TGTGCCAGCAGCTTAGTTCAGGGCGCCTACAATGAGCAGTTCTTC
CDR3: CASSLVQGAYNEQFF

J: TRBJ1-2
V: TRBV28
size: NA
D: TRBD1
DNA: TGTGCCAGCAAACCCGGGACAGGGAGCTATGGCTACACCTTC
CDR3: CASKPGTGSYGYTF

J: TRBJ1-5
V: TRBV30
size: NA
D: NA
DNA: TGTGCCTGGACACCAGATAGCAATCAGCCCCAGCATTTT
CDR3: CAWTPDSNQPQHF

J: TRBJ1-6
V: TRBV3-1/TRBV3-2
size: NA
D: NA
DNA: TGTGCCAGCAGCCAAGTGGTTGCAGGGGAATCACCCCTCCACTTT
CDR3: CASSQVVAGESPLHF